Listed here are 16 T cell receptor beta chains from one sample, sequenced in a study of T cell responses to AZD1222 COVID-19 vaccine. The repertoire was sequenced with immunoSEQ multiplex PCR; TCRdb's copy has only in-frame clones and lacks some. The repertoire holds some 130,000 clones, with 80% to 90% as singletons. This specimen was peripheral blood, taken on day 0 of AZD1222 vaccination. These receptors were taken from an adult in good health.

The genes are TRBV12-3 or TRBV12-4 and TRBJ2-3; D unclear. The CDR3 covers 11 residues. V lost 4 bases and J 2 bases, leaving 1 base between the germline ends. This chain's CDR3 is CASSYTDTQYF. The CDR3 region has the DNA TGTGCCAGCAGTTACACAGATACGCAGTATTTT.

The chain is built from TRBV12-3 or TRBV12-4 and TRBJ1-4; no reliable D call. V lost 3 bases to trimming and J lost 6 bases, with 8 bases between them. The CDR3 runs to 13 residues. CDR3 bases: TGTGCCAGCAGTTTCGAACTGGATGAAAAACTGTTTTTT. It translates to CASSFELDEKLFF.

This chain joins TRBV30 and TRBJ1-4; TRBD1 agrees at 8 bases. CDR3 length: 13 residues. The trim removed 5 bases at V and 6 bases at J, leaving 5 bases unmatched. The germline V gene has CDR1 GTSNPN and CDR2 SVGIG (reference sequence). The chain's CDR3 is CAWGTGGDEKLFF. CDR3 bases: TGTGCCTGGGGGACAGGTGGGGATGAAAAACTGTTTTTT.

This CDR3 is CASSPDGRATNEKLFF. CDR3 sequence (DNA): TGTGCCAGCTCCCCCGATGGGCGTGCAACTAATGAAAAACTGTTTTTT. This chain connects TRBV7-2 to TRBJ1-4, with unresolved D. V was cut by 8 bases and J by 0 bases, with 16 bases left in between. Germline V lookup: CDR1 SGHTA, CDR2 FQGNSA. The CDR3 covers 16 residues.

The chain recombines TRBV27 with TRBJ1-1; D may be TRBD1 (5 bases). V was clipped by 2 bases and J by 11 bases, with 6 bases between them. CDR1 is MNHEY and CDR2 is SMNVEV in the germline V gene (reference sequence). The CDR3 length is 10 residues. CDR3 residues: CASSLEGAFF. The CDR3 DNA reads TGTGCCAGCAGTTTAGAGGGGGCTTTCTTT.

V gene TRBV6-5 combines with J gene TRBJ1-2; the D is unclear. Trimming stripped 1 base from V and 0 bases from J, with 6 bases between. The CDR3 runs 14 residues. Germline CDR1 MNHEY, CDR2 SVGAGI. This CDR3 is CASSYFPANYGYTF. For the CDR3, the DNA is TGTGCCAGCAGTTACTTCCCAGCTAACTATGGCTACACCTTC.

V and J are TRBV28 and TRBJ1-2, with 9 bases matching TRBD1. The CDR3 length is 15 residues. V lost 7 bases to trimming and J lost 8 bases; unmatched junction nucleotides: 14. Germline lookup yields CDR1 MDHEN and CDR2 SYDVKM. The chain's CDR3 is CASTTAGQGFWGYTF. DNA of the CDR3: TGTGCCAGCACTACCGCGGGACAGGGTTTCTGGGGCTACACCTTC.

With respect to this clone: The junction departs from germline at one end; a sequencing error may be responsible. The V gene is TRBV6-5, the J gene TRBJ1-4; TRBD1 might be the D (5 bases). Germline V lookup: CDR1 MNHEY, CDR2 SVGAGI. The length of the CDR3 is 15 residues. The CDR3 nucleotides are TGTGCCAGCAGTGACTCAGGGACGTCGGGTGAAAAACTGTTTTTT. Amino acids: CASSDSGTSGEKLFF.

This clone has just a few counts. The rearrangement links TRBV4-2 to TRBJ2-7; 8 positions agree with TRBD2. The junction had 17 bases not matched to a gene; V was cut back by 4 bases and J by 6 bases. Germline assignment: CDR1 LGHNA and CDR2 YNFKEQ. CDR3 length equals 17 residues. This CDR3 reads CASSPILSGTYLSEQYF. The CDR3 bases are TGTGCCAGCAGCCCGATCCTTAGCGGGACCTACCTCTCCGAGCAGTACTTC.

The rearrangement joins TRBV19 to TRBJ1-3, with D perhaps matching TRBD1 (6 bases). Trimming pared 3 bases from V and 3 bases from J, leaving 12 bases between. The CDR3 runs 15 residues. Germline V gene lookup returns CDR1 LNHDA and CDR2 SQIVND (reference sequence). In nucleotides, the CDR3 is TGTGCCAGTAGTATTGGGGGGCTGGGTGGAAACACCATATATTTT. It encodes CASSIGGLGGNTIYF.

This sequence joins TRBV19 and TRBJ1-5; D might be TRBD1 (5 bases). Germline V gene data show CDR1 as LNHDA and CDR2 as SQIVND (reference sequence). The CDR3 runs to 19 residues. The ends were cut back, 0 bases at V and 3 bases at J, with 21 bases in the middle. The CDR3 region is CASSIDLLVFGGSNQPQHF. In DNA, the CDR3 is TGTGCCAGTAGTATAGATCTATTGGTGTTCGGGGGGTCCAATCAGCCCCAGCATTTT.

The chain joins TRBV30 to TRBJ1-2; D unresolved. The V gene's germline CDR1 is GTSNPN and CDR2 SVGIG (reference sequence). The CDR3 length is 12 residues. The V gene lost 8 bases and the J gene lost 6 bases, with 16 bases spanning the gap. In DNA, the CDR3 is TGTGCCCGGAAGGTTGGTGGTCATGGCTACACCTTC. Protein: CARKVGGHGYTF.

V gene TRBV6-4 combines with J gene TRBJ2-1; 7 bases line up with TRBD2. Germline values: CDR1 MRHNA, CDR2 SNTAGT. Trimming at V came to 0 bases and at J to 6 bases, leaving 5 bases not matched to a gene. This CDR3 region has 15 residues. DNA for the CDR3: TGTGCCAGCAGTGACTCAGTGGCGGGGGTCAATGAGCAGTTCTTC. This sequence encodes CASSDSVAGVNEQFF.

V usage is TRBV6-5 and J usage is TRBJ1-5; D might be TRBD1 (5 bases). The V gene's germline CDR1 is MNHEY and CDR2 SVGAGI. The CDR3 length is 15 residues. The germline V and J ends were trimmed by 9 bases and 4 bases, with 19 bases remaining between them. CDR3 amino acids: CASGLTRATNQPQHF. DNA of the CDR3: TGTGCCAGTGGCCTGACCAGGGCTACGAATCAGCCCCAGCATTTT.

This rearrangement joins TRBV29-1 to TRBJ1-5; D remains unclear. Germline lookup yields CDR1 SQVTM and CDR2 ANQGSEA. Trimming removed 2 bases from V and 9 bases from J, with 14 bases in between. The CDR3 loop spans 13 amino acids. CDR3 in DNA: TGCAGCGTTGAATCCGCTCCTAACGGGCCCCAGCATTTT. Translating gives CSVESAPNGPQHF.

V and J are TRBV6-5 and TRBJ2-2, with 7 positions matching TRBD1. Germline CDR1 reads MNHEY; CDR2 reads SVGAGI. The CDR3 has 11 amino acids. After removal of 9 bases from V and 10 bases from J, the junction contained 5 bases not matched to a gene. CDR3 DNA: TGTGCCAGAAGACAGGGCGAGGAGCTGTTTTTT. It yields the protein CARRQGEELFF.